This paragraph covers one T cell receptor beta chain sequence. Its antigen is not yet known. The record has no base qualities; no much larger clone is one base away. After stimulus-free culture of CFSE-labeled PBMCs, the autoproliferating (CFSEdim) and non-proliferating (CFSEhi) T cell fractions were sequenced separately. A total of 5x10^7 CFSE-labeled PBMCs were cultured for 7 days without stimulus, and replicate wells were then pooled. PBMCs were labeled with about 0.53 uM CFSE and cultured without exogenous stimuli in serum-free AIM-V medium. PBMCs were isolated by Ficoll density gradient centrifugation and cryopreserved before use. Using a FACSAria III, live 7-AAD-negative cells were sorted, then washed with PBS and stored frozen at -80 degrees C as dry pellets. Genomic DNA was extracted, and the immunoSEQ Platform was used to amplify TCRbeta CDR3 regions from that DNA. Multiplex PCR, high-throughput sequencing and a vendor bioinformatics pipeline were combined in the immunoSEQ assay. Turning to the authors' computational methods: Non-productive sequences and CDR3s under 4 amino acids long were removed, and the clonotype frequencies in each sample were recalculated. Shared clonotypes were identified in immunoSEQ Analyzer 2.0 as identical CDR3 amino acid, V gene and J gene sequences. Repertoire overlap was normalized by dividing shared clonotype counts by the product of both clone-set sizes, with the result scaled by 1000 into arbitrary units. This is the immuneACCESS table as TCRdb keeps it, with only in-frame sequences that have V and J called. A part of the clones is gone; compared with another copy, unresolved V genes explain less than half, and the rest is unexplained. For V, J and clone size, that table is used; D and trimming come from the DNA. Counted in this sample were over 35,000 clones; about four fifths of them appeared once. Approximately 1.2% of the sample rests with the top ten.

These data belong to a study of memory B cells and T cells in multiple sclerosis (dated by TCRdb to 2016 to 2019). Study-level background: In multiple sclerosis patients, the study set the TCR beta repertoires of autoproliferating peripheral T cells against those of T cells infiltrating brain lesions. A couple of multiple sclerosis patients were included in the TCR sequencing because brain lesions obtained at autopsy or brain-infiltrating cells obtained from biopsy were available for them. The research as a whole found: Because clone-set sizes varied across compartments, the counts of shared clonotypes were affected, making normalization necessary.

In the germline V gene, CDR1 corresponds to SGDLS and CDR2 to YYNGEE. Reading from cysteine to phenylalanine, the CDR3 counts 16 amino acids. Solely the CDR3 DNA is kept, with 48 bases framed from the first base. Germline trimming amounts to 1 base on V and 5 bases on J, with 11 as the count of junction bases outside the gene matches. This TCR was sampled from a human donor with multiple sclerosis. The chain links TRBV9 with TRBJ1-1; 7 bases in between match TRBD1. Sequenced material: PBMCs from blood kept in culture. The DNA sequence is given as TGTGCCAGCAGCGTAATTCCCGACAGGGAAAGGACTGAAGCTTTCTTT. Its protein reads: CASSVIPDRERTEAFF.